Included here is one T cell receptor beta chain sequence, with context. Its antigen remains unknown. The same CDR3 arises from other DNA sequences in this sample as well. The CDR3 loop spans 14 amino acids. Trimming took off 0 bases at V and 7 bases at J, with 11 bases between the two ends. Germline CDR1 SGDLS, CDR2 YYNGEE. Sequenced by immunoSEQ multiplex PCR; TCRdb stores in-frame clones only, minus some. The sample records a few million clones, 80% to 95% being singletons. CD45RO negativity and positive selection for CCR7 defined naive CD8 cells, a population that excluded terminally differentiated effector memory CD45RA+ cells. The source of the sample is a study of shared clonotypes between healthy human individuals. Across the study: The plates for each donor numbered three CD4 naive, three CD4 memory, two CD8 naive and one CD8 memory.

Study outcomes and limitations: Generation probabilities were higher for clonotypes shared across all four sorted-subset donors than for unshared ones.

The receptor comes from a man between 18 and 35 years old in good health. Some clones in this sample may be carry-over from other donors' samples. The rearrangement joins TRBV9 to TRBJ2-1; tentatively, D is TRBD2 (6 bases). Sequencing input: naive CD8+ T cells from PBMCs. CDR3 sequence reads: CASSVGGRTNEQFF. CDR3 in DNA: TGTGCCAGCAGCGTAGGAGGGAGGACGAATGAGCAGTTCTTC.